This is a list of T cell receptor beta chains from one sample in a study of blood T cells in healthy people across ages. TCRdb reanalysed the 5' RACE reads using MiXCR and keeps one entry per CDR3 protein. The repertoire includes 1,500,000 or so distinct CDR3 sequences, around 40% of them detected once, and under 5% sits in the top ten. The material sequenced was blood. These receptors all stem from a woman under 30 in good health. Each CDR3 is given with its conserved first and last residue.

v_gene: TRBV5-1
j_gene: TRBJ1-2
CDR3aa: CASSYATDNYGYTF

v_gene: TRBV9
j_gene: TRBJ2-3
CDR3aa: CASSVGGQGTDTQYF

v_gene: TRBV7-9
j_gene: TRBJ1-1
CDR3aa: CASSLGSRETEAFF

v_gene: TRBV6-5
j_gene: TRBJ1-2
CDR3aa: CASSYSTGRDYGYTF

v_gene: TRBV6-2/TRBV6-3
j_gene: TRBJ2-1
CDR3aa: CASTSIGAMRAYNEQFF

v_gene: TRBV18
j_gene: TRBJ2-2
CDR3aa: CASSPLTGNTGELFF

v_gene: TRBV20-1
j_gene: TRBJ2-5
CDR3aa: CSARASRQRQETQYF

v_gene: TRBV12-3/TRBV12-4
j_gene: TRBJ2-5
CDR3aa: CATLSLSTNEQYF

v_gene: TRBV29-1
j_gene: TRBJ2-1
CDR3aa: CSGQNEGEQFF

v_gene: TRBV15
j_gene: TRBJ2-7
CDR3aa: CATSRDKLASYEQYF

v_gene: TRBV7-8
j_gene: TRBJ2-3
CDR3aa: CASSLRPGLHTQYF

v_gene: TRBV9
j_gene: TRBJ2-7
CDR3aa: CASSIRQGGYNEQYF